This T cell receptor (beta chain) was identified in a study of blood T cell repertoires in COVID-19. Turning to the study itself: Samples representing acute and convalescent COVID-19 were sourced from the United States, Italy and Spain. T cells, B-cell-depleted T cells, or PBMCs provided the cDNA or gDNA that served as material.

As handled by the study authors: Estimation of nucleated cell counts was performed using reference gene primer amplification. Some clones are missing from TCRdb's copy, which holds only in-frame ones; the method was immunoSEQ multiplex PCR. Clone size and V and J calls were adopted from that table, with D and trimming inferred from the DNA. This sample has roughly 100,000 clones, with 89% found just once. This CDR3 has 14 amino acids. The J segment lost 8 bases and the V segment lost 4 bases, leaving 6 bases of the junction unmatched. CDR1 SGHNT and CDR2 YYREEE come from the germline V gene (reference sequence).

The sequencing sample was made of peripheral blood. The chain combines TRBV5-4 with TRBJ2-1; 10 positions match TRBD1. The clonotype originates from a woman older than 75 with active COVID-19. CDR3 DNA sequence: TGTGCCAGCAGCCGTCGGGACAGGGGAGATGAGCAGTTCTTC. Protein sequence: CASSRRDRGDEQFF.